These 13 T cell receptor beta chains originate from one sample sequenced in a study of cytomegalovirus exposure and HLA in healthy donors. Amplification used 60 Vbeta primers and 13 Jbeta primers. Assay used: immunoSEQ multiplex PCR; TCRdb lists only in-frame clones, some missing. The sample includes about 120,000 clones, over 9.5% of them seen just once. Sequenced sample: PBMCs. The receptor set was obtained from a young woman in good health and CMV-seropositive.

The rearrangement joins TRBV5-8 to TRBJ1-5; perhaps TRBD1 as D (5 bases). Deletions cut 2 bases from V and 4 bases from J, with 10 bases between. Germline V lookup: CDR1 SGHTS, CDR2 YDEGEE. The length of the CDR3 is 14 residues. In nucleotides, the CDR3 is TGTGCCAGCAGCTTAGGACAAGTTAATCAGCCCCAGCATTTT. It specifies CASSLGQVNQPQHF.

The chain is built from TRBV4-1 and TRBJ2-3; possible D gene TRBD1, 6 bases. Deletions cut 2 bases from V and 3 bases from J, with 21 bases between. The CDR3 loop spans 18 amino acids. Germline-derived CDR1 and CDR2 are MGHRA and YSYEKL. The CDR3 nucleotides read TGCGCCAGCAGCCAATTGGCAGGGGCGTTGCGGTTGACAGATACGCAGTATTTT. Translating gives CASSQLAGALRLTDTQYF.

This clone was counted between two and nine times. V gene TRBV7-9 combines with J gene TRBJ1-2; 8 positions agree with TRBD1. Germline lookup yields CDR1 SEHNR and CDR2 FQNEAQ (reference sequence). J was trimmed by 6 bases and V by 5 bases; bases with no gene match: 8. The CDR3 is made up of 14 amino acids. The CDR3 is CASSPQGARNGYTF. CDR3 DNA: TGTGCCAGCAGCCCCCAGGGGGCTAGGAATGGCTACACCTTC.

This clone was recorded a few times. The genes are TRBV5-6 and TRBJ1-1; tentatively, D is TRBD1 (6 bases). The CDR3 extends over 14 amino acids. CDR1 is SGHDT and CDR2 is YYEEEE in the germline V gene. V was cut by 3 bases and J by 11 bases, with 20 bases left in between. The CDR3 DNA follows: TGTGCCAGCAGCTCTGGGCCGGCAGGGGCGATGGCTTTCTTT. Protein product: CASSSGPAGAMAFF.

The V call is TRBV10-3, the J call TRBJ1-1; D is uncertain. The CDR3 is made up of 14 amino acids. V shed 0 bases and J shed 2 bases, with 7 bases lying between them. Germline loops: CDR1 ENHRY, CDR2 SYGVKD. The CDR3 nucleotides are TGTGCCATCAGTGAGTCCGCCAGTAACACTGAAGCTTTCTTT. Protein product: CAISESASNTEAFF.

The chain employs TRBV6-5 and TRBJ2-3, with 7 bases lining up with TRBD1. Per the germline V gene, CDR1 is MNHEY and CDR2 is SVGAGI. This CDR3 region has 14 residues. After removal of 3 bases from V and 3 bases from J, the junction contained 3 bases not matched to a gene. CDR3 sequence reads: CASSYAQGTDTQYF. The CDR3 nucleotides read TGTGCCAGCAGTTATGCACAGGGGACAGATACGCAGTATTTT.

The chain links TRBV30 to TRBJ1-1; no definite D call. V lost 0 bases and J 4 bases, leaving 6 bases between the germline ends. The germline gives CDR1 GTSNPN, CDR2 SVGIG (reference sequence). This CDR3 comprises 12 residues. For the CDR3, the DNA is TGTGCCTGGAGTGTGAGCGGCACTGAAGCTTTCTTT. Protein sequence: CAWSVSGTEAFF.

This chain uses TRBV9 with TRBJ1-3; no clear D gene. Germline V gene sequence: CDR1 SGDLS, CDR2 YYNGEE. The CDR3 contains 13 residues. V lost 3 bases and J lost 4, with 8 bases in between. CDR3 protein: CASSATNGNTIYF. The CDR3, as DNA: TGTGCCAGCAGCGCCACAAACGGAAACACCATATATTTT.

The J gene is TRBJ1-2, the V gene TRBV30, with D maybe TRBD1 (6 bases). Germline CDR1 GTSNPN, CDR2 SVGIG (reference sequence). This CDR3 has 17 amino acids. The V end was cut by 0 bases, the J end by 3 bases, with 20 bases between. The CDR3 spells CAWSVIRQVVGYYGYTF. CDR3 coding DNA: TGTGCCTGGAGTGTAATTAGACAGGTGGTGGGTTACTATGGCTACACCTTC.

The gene calls are TRBV6-1 and TRBJ2-1; 8 nucleotides match TRBD2. The CDR3 contains 18 residues. Germline CDR1 and CDR2: MNHNS and SASEGT. Trimming at V came to 4 bases and at J to 6 bases, leaving 17 bases not matched to a gene. For the CDR3, the DNA is TGTGCCAGCAGTGGACTAGCGTCCAGGTCGAGTGGTATCAATGAGCAGTTCTTC. Its protein is CASSGLASRSSGINEQFF.

This clone was seen more than once but under ten times. V is TRBV29-1 and J is TRBJ1-1, with D possibly being TRBD1 (6 bases). This CDR3 spans 12 amino acids. CDR1 and CDR2 (germline): SQVTM, ANQGSEA. V lost 7 bases to trimming and J lost 3 bases, with 12 bases between them. For the CDR3, the DNA is TGCAGCGCCACAGGGAAGGACACTGAAGCTTTCTTT. Translating gives CSATGKDTEAFF.

V usage is TRBV5-1 and J usage is TRBJ1-3; a weak D match, TRBD1 (6 bases). From germline, CDR1 is SGHRS and CDR2 YFSETQ. Trimming removed 4 bases at V and 1 base at J, with 9 bases between. This CDR3 is built from 14 residues. The chain's CDR3 is CASSPQGSGNTIYF. CDR3 sequence (DNA): TGCGCCAGCAGCCCACAGGGATCTGGAAACACCATATATTTT.

The table lists this clone with a few counts. The chain links TRBV9 to TRBJ2-2, with TRBD2 identical over 13 bases. Per germline, CDR1 SGDLS and CDR2 YYNGEE. CDR3 size: 14 residues. With V trimmed by 4 bases and J by 8 bases, 2 bases remained unmatched. CDR3 protein: CASSRTSGSGELFF. The CDR3 bases are TGTGCCAGCAGCAGGACTAGCGGGAGTGGGGAGCTGTTTTTT.